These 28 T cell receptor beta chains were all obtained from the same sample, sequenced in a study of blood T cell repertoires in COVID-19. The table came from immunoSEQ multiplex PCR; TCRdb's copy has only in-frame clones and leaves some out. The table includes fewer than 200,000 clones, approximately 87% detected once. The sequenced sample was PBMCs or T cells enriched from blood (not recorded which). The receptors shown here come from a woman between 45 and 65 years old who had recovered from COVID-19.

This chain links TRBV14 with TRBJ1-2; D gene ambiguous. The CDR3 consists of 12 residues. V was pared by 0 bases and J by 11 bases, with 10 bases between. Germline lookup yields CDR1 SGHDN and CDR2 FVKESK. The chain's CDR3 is CASSQDTLGYTF. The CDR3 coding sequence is TGTGCCAGCAGCCAAGATACACTCGGGTACACCTTC.

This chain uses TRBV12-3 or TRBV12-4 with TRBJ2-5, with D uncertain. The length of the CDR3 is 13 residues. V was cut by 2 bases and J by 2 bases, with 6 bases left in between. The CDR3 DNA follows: TGTGCCAGCAGTTTAAGACTTCAAGAGACCCAGTACTTC. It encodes CASSLRLQETQYF.

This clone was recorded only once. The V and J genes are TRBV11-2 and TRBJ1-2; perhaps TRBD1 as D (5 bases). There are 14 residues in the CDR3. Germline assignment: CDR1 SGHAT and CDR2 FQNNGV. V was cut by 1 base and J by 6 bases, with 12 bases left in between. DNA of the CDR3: TGTGCCAGCAGCTTAGCGCGGGGGTACGATGGCTACACCTTC. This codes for CASSLARGYDGYTF.

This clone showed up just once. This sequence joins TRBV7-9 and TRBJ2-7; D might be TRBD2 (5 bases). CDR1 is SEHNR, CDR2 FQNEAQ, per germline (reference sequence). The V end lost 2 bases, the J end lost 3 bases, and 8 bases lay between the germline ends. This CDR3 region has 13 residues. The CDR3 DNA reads TGTGCCAGCAGCTTATCTCGGGACTACGAGCAGTACGTC. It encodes CASSLSRDYEQYV.

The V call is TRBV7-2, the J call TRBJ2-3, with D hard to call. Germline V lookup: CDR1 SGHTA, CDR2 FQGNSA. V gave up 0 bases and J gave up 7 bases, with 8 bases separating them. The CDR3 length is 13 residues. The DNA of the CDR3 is TGTGCCAGCAGCTTAGCGGAGAGTAATACGCAGTATTTT. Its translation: CASSLAESNTQYF.

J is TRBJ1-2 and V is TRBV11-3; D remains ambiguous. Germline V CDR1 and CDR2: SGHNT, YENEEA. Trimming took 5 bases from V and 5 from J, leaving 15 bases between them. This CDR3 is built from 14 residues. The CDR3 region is CASSPQGGRYGYTF. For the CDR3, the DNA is TGTGCCAGCAGCCCCCAAGGAGGGCGGTATGGCTACACCTTC.

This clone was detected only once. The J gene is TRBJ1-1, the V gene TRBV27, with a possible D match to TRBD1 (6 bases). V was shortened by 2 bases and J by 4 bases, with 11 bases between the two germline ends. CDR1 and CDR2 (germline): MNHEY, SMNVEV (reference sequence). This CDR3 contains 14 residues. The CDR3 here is CASSLKGGFTEAFF. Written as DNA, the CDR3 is TGTGCCAGCAGTTTAAAAGGGGGATTCACTGAAGCTTTCTTT.

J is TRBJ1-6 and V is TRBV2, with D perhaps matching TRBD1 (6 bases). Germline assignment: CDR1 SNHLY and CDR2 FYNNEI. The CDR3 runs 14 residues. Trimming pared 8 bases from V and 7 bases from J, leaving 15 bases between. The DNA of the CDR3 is TGTGCCAGCTGTAGACAGGCTTTAAATTCACCCCTCCACTTT. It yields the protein CASCRQALNSPLHF.

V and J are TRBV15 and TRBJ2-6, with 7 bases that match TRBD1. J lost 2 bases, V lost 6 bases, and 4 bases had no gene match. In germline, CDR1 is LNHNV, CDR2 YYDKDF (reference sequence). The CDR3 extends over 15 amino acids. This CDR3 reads CATSLTGAGANVLTF. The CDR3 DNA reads TGTGCCACCAGTCTCACAGGGGCTGGGGCCAACGTCCTGACTTTC.

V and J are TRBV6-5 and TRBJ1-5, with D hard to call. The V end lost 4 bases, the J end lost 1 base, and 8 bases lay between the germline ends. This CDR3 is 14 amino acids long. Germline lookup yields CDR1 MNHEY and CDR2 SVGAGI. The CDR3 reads CASSFRRSNQPQHF. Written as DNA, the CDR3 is TGTGCCAGCAGTTTCCGTCGGAGCAATCAGCCCCAGCATTTT.

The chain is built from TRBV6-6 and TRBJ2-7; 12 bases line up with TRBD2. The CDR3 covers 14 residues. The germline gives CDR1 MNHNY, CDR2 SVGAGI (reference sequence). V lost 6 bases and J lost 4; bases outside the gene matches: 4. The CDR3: CASSEGLAGYEQYV. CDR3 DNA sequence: TGTGCCAGCAGCGAGGGACTAGCGGGTTACGAGCAGTACGTC.

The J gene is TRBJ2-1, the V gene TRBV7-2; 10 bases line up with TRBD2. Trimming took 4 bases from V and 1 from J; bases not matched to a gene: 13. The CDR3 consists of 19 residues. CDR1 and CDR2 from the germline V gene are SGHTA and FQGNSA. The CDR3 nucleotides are TGTGCCAGCAGCTCGCCGGGTCTAGCGGGAGTTATGTCCTACAATGAGCAGTTCTTC. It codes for CASSSPGLAGVMSYNEQFF.

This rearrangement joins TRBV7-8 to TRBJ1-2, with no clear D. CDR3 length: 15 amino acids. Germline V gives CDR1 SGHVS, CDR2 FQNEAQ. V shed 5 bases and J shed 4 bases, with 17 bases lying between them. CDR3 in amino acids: CASSPQNTVIYGYTF. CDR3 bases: TGTGCCAGCAGCCCCCAGAACACAGTTATCTATGGCTACACCTTC. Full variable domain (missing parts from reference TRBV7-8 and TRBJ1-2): GAGVSQSPRYKVAKRGQDVALRCDPISGHVSLFWYQQALGQGPEFLTYFQNEAQLDKSGLPSDRFFAERPEGSVSTLKIQRTQQEDSAVYLCASSPQNTVIYGYTFGSGTRLTVV.

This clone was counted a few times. CDR3 sequence (DNA): TGCAGCGTGGGGCGACCTACTGAAGCTTTCTTT. Amino acids: CSVGRPTEAFF. The chain recombines TRBV29-1 with TRBJ1-1; weak D call: TRBD1 (5 bases). V was clipped by 6 bases and J by 5 bases, with 10 bases between them. This CDR3 comprises 11 residues. Germline V gene lookup returns CDR1 SQVTM and CDR2 ANQGSEA.

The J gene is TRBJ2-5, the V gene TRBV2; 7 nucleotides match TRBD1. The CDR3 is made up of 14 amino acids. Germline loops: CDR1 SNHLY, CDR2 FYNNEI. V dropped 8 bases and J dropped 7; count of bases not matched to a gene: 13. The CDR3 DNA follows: TGTGCCAGCGAAGGGGGCGCTAAAATCGGGACCCAGTACTTC. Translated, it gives CASEGGAKIGTQYF. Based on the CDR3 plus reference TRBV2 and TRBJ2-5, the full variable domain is EPEVTQTPSHQVTQMGQEVILRCVPISNHLYFYWYRQILGQKVEFLVSFYNNEISEKSEIFDDQFSVERPDGSNFTLKIRSTKLEDSAMYFCASEGGAKIGTQYFGPGTRLLVL.

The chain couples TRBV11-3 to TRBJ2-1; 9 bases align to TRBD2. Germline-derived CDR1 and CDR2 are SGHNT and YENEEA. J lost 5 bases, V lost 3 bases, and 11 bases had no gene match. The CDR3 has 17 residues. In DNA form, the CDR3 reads TGTGCCAGCAGCTTGGATCTGGGACTAGCCATCAACAATGAGCAGTTCTTC. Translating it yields CASSLDLGLAINNEQFF.

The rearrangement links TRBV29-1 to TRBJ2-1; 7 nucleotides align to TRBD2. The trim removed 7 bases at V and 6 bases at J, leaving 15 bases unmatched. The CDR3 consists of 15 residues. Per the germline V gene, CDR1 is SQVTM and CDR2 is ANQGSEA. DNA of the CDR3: TGCAGCGCCGGAGGGGTGCGGGGGAGGGGCAATGAGCAGTTCTTC. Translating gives CSAGGVRGRGNEQFF.

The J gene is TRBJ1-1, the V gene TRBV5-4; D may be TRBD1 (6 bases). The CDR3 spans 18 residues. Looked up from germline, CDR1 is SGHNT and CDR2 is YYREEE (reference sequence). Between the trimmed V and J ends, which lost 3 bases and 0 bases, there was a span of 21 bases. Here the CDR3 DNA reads TGTGCCAGCAGCTACAGAAGGGGGGGCAACCTGATGAACACTGAAGCTTTCTTT. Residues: CASSYRRGGNLMNTEAFF.

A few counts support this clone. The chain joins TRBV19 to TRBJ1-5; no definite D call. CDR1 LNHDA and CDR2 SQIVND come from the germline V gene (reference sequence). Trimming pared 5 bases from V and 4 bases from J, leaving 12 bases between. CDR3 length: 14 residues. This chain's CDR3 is CASSLRGGNQPQHF. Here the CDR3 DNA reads TGTGCCAGTAGTTTACGGGGAGGAAATCAGCCCCAGCATTTT.

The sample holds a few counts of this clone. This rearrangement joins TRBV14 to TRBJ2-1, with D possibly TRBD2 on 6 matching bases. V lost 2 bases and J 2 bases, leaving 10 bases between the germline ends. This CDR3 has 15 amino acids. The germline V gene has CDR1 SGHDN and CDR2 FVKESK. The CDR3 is CASSQRGVPYNEQFF. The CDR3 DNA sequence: TGTGCCAGCAGCCAACGCGGGGTCCCCTACAATGAGCAGTTCTTC.

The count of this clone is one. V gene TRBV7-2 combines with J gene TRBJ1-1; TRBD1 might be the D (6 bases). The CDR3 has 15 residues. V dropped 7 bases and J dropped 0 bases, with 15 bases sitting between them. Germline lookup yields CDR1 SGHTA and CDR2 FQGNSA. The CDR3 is CASKKGQNMNTEAFF. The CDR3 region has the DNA TGTGCCAGCAAAAAAGGACAGAACATGAACACTGAAGCTTTCTTT. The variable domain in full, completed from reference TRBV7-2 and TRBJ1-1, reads GAGVSQSPSNKVTEKGKDVELRCDPISGHTALYWYRQSLGQGLEFLIYFQGNSAPDKSGLPSDRFSAERTGGSVSTLTIQRTQQEDSAVYLCASKKGQNMNTEAFFGQGTRLTVV.

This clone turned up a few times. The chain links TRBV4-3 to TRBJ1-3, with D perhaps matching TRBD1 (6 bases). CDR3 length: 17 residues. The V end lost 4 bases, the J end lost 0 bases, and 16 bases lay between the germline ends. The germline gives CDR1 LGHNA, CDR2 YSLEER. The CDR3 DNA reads TGCGCCAGCAGCCCTGCCGGGACACCTGACTCTGGAAACACCATATATTTT. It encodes CASSPAGTPDSGNTIYF.

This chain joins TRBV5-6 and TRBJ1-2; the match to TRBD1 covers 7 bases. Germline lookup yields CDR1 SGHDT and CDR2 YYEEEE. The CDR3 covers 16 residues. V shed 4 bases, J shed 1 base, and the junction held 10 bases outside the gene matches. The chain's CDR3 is CASSPYYRGSNYGYTF. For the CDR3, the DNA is TGTGCCAGCAGCCCCTACTACAGGGGTAGTAACTATGGCTACACCTTC.

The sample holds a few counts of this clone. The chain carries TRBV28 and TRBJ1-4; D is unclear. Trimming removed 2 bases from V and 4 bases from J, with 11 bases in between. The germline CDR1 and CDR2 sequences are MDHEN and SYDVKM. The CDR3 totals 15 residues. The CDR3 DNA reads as TGTGCCAGCAGTTTAACGGGGAGGAATAATGAAAAACTGTTTTTT. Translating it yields CASSLTGRNNEKLFF.

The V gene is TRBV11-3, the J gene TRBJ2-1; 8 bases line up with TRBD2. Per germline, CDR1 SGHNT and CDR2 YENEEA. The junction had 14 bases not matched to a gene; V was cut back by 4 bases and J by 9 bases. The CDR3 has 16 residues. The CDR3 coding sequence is TGTGCCAGCAGCTACCGGGGAAGCGGGAGAGGAGGTGAGCAGTTCTTC. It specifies CASSYRGSGRGGEQFF.

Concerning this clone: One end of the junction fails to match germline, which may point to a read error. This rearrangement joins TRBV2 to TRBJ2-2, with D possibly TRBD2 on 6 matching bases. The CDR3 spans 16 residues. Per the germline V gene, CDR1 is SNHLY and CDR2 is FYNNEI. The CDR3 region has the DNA TGTGCCAGCAGTACACGACTAGTCGGTAACAGCGGGGAGCTGTTTTTT. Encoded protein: CASSTRLVGNSGELFF.

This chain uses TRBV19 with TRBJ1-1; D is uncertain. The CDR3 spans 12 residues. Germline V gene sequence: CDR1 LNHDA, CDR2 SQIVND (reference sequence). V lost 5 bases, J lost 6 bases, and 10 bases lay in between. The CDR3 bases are TGTGCCAGTAGTGAGAGGAGGGCTGAAGCTTTCTTT. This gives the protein CASSERRAEAFF. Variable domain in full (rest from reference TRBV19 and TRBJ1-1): DGGITQSPKYLFRKEGQNVTLSCEQNLNHDAMYWYRQDPGQGLRLIYYSQIVNDFQKGDIAEGYSVSREKKESFPLTVTSAQKNPTAFYLCASSERRAEAFFGQGTRLTVV.

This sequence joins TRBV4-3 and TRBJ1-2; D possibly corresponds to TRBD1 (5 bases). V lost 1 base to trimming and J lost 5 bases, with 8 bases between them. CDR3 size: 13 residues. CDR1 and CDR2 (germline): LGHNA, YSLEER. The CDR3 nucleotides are TGCGCCAGCAGCCAAGGGGGCCTTTATGGCTACACCTTC. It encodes CASSQGGLYGYTF.